The clone carrying this T cell receptor (beta chain) was observed a single time. Germline V lookup: CDR1 SGHKS, CDR2 YYEKEE (reference sequence). V lost 4 bases, J lost 2 bases, and 16 bases lay in between. The CDR3 is 15 amino acids. Per the study methods: The assay estimated nucleated cells by amplifying reference gene primers. Assay used: immunoSEQ multiplex PCR; TCRdb lists only in-frame clones, some missing. D and trimming were read from the DNA, whereas the V and J calls and clone size are those reported in that table. The sample yields approximately 160,000 clones, more than 85% seen once. The data stem from a study of blood T cell repertoires in COVID-19.

The receptor comes from a woman aged 55-70 years with COVID-19, enrolled during active disease. Specimen: peripheral blood. The rearrangement uses TRBV5-5 and TRBJ2-7, with a weak D call TRBD1 (5 bases). The CDR3 region is CASSPQGALPYEQYF. The CDR3 region has the DNA TGTGCCAGCAGCCCGCAGGGTGCACTACCCTACGAGCAGTACTTC.